This is a list of T cell receptor beta chains from one sample in a study of blood T cell repertoires in COVID-19. Sequencing was performed with immunoSEQ multiplex PCR; in TCRdb, only in-frame clones are kept and a portion is missing. The profile shows tens of thousands of clones, approximately 80% of them singletons. Sample: peripheral blood. These receptors all come from a human donor in a cohort sampled during active COVID-19. Each CDR3 is given with its conserved first and last residue. Each record gives: clone size, D gene, V gene, J gene, CDR3 DNA, CDR3 protein. The D gene is left open where the match is weak. Size is omitted from some rows. Given values are once, few, many or a class for expanded clones.

clone size: NA
D gene: NA
V gene: TRBV28
J gene: TRBJ1-2
CDR3 DNA: TGTGCCAGCTTGGACAGCGCTAACTATGGCTACACCTTC
CDR3 protein: CASLDSANYGYTF

clone size: NA
D gene: NA
V gene: TRBV5-1
J gene: TRBJ1-1
CDR3 DNA: TGCGCCAGCAGCCAAATCTGGGGCAAAGGGGCTTTCTTT
CDR3 protein: CASSQIWGKGAFF

clone size: once
D gene: NA
V gene: TRBV7-9
J gene: TRBJ1-4
CDR3 DNA: TGTGCCAGCAGCTCTGGGGAGGGGGAAAAACTGTTTTTT
CDR3 protein: CASSSGEGEKLFF

clone size: NA
D gene: NA
V gene: TRBV19
J gene: TRBJ1-3
CDR3 DNA: TGTGCCAGTAGTATATCCCGGGTTCCCTCTGGAAACACCATATATTTT
CDR3 protein: CASSISRVPSGNTIYF

clone size: NA
D gene: TRBD2
V gene: TRBV28
J gene: TRBJ2-1
CDR3 DNA: TGTGCCAGCAGTCTAGGTAATAGCGGGAATGAGCAGTTCTTC
CDR3 protein: CASSLGNSGNEQFF

clone size: NA
D gene: NA
V gene: TRBV28
J gene: TRBJ1-2
CDR3 DNA: TGTGCCAGCAGTCTCGGCGGCCGTCGGGGGGGAGGCTACACCTTC
CDR3 protein: CASSLGGRRGGGYTF

clone size: NA
D gene: TRBD2
V gene: TRBV2
J gene: TRBJ2-1
CDR3 DNA: TGTGCCAGCAGCCTACTAGCGGGAGGGTACAATGAGCAGTTCTTC
CDR3 protein: CASSLLAGGYNEQFF

clone size: NA
D gene: NA
V gene: TRBV6-1
J gene: TRBJ1-4
CDR3 DNA: TGTGCCAGCAGTGATATGAATGAAAAACTGTTTTTT
CDR3 protein: CASSDMNEKLFF

clone size: NA
D gene: TRBD1
V gene: TRBV2
J gene: TRBJ1-5
CDR3 DNA: TGTGCCAGCAGTGCGCAGGGACAGAATCAGCCCCAGCATTTT
CDR3 protein: CASSAQGQNQPQHF

clone size: once
D gene: TRBD2
V gene: TRBV29-1
J gene: TRBJ2-1
CDR3 DNA: TGCAGCGTCGCCCTGACTAGCTTAGCTTACAATGAGCAGTTCTTC
CDR3 protein: CSVALTSLAYNEQFF

clone size: NA
D gene: TRBD2
V gene: TRBV9
J gene: TRBJ2-7
CDR3 DNA: TGTGCCAGCAGCGTAGGGGGGGGTGTCTCCTACGAGCAGTACTTC
CDR3 protein: CASSVGGGVSYEQYF

clone size: NA
D gene: TRBD1
V gene: TRBV5-1
J gene: TRBJ1-6
CDR3 DNA: TGCGCCAGCAGCTTGGGGGGACAGGGGACTCCCTATAATTCACCCCTCCACTTT
CDR3 protein: CASSLGGQGTPYNSPLHF

clone size: NA
D gene: TRBD1
V gene: TRBV28
J gene: TRBJ2-7
CDR3 DNA: TGTGCCAGCAGTTTGAACAGGGGGTACGAGCAGTACTTC
CDR3 protein: CASSLNRGYEQYF

clone size: NA
D gene: TRBD2
V gene: TRBV24-1
J gene: TRBJ2-2
CDR3 DNA: TGTGCCACCAGTAGGAGCGGGGGGGCGAGCACCGGGGAGCTGTTTTTT
CDR3 protein: CATSRSGGASTGELFF

clone size: NA
D gene: TRBD1
V gene: TRBV9
J gene: TRBJ1-5
CDR3 DNA: TGTGCCAGCAGCCCCCTGGGACAGAATCAGCCCCAGCATTTT
CDR3 protein: CASSPLGQNQPQHF

clone size: NA
D gene: NA
V gene: TRBV6-5
J gene: TRBJ1-1
CDR3 DNA: TGTGCCAGCAGTTACCGGGGATTAATGAACACTGAAGCTTTCTTT
CDR3 protein: CASSYRGLMNTEAFF

clone size: NA
D gene: NA
V gene: TRBV5-1
J gene: TRBJ2-2
CDR3 DNA: TGCGCCAGCAGCTTGACTCCTGATAAAAAGAACACCGGGGAGCTGTTTTTT
CDR3 protein: CASSLTPDKKNTGELFF

clone size: once
D gene: TRBD1
V gene: TRBV6-6
J gene: TRBJ1-4
CDR3 DNA: TGTGCCAGCAGTTGGGACAGGGAAACTGAAAAACTGTTTTTT
CDR3 protein: CASSWDRETEKLFF

clone size: NA
D gene: TRBD2
V gene: TRBV7-2
J gene: TRBJ2-5
CDR3 DNA: TGTGCCAGCAGCTTGGGACTAGCGGGGGCCTTACGGGAGACCCAGTACTTC
CDR3 protein: CASSLGLAGALRETQYF

clone size: NA
D gene: NA
V gene: TRBV19
J gene: TRBJ1-4
CDR3 DNA: TGTGCCAGTAGGGATGGGGCCAGAACTAATGAAAAACTGTTTTTT
CDR3 protein: CASRDGARTNEKLFF

clone size: many
D gene: TRBD1
V gene: TRBV6-5
J gene: TRBJ1-3
CDR3 DNA: TGTGCCAGCAGTAGGCAGGGGGCGCCGGGAAACACCATATATTTT
CDR3 protein: CASSRQGAPGNTIYF

clone size: NA
D gene: NA
V gene: TRBV5-1
J gene: TRBJ1-6
CDR3 DNA: TGCGCCAGCAGCTTGAGTTCCGCAGTTAATTCACCCCTCCACTTT
CDR3 protein: CASSLSSAVNSPLHF

clone size: NA
D gene: TRBD1
V gene: TRBV5-1
J gene: TRBJ2-4
CDR3 DNA: TGCGCCAGCAGTCTAGGGGGCTTGAACATTCAGTACTTC
CDR3 protein: CASSLGGLNIQYF

clone size: NA
D gene: NA
V gene: TRBV2
J gene: TRBJ1-2
CDR3 DNA: TGTGCCAGCAGAGACATATCCCCGTATGGCTACACCTTC
CDR3 protein: CASRDISPYGYTF

clone size: NA
D gene: TRBD2
V gene: TRBV3-1/TRBV3-2
J gene: TRBJ2-7
CDR3 DNA: TGTGCCAGCAGCCTCAGCGGGAGTGGCTACGAGCAGTACTTC
CDR3 protein: CASSLSGSGYEQYF